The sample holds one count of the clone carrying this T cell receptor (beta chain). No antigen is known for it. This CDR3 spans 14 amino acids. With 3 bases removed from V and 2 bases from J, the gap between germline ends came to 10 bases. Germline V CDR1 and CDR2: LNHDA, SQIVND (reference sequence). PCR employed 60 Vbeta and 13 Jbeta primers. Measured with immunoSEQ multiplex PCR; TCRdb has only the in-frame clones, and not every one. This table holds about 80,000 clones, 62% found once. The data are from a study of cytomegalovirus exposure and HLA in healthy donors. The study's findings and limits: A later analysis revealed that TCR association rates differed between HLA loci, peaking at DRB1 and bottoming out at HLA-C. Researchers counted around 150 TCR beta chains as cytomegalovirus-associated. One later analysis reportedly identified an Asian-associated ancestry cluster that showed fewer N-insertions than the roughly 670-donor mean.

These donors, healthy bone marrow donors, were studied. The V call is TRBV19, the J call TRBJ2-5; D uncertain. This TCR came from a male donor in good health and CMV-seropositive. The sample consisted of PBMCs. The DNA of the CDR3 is TGTGCCAGTAGTATCCCAAACAGACAAGAGACCCAGTACTTC. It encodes CASSIPNRQETQYF.